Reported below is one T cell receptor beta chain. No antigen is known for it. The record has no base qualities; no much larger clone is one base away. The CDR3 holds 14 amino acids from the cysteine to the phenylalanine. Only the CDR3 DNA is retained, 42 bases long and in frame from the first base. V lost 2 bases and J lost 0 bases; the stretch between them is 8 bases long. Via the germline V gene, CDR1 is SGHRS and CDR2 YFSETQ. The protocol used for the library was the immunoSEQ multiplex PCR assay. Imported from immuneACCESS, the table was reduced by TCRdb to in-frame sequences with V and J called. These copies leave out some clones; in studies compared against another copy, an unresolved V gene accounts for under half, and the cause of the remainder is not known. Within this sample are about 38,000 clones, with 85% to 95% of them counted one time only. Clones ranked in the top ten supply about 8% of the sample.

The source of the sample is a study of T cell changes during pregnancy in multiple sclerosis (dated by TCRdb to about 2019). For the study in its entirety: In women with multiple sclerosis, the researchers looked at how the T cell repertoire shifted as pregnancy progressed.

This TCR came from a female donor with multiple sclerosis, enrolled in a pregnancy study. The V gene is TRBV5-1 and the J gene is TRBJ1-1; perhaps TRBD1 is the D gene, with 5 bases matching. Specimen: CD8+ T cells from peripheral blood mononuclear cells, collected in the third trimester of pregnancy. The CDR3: CASSFSGMNTEAFF. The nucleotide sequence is TGCGCCAGCAGCTTTTCAGGGATGAACACTGAAGCTTTCTTT. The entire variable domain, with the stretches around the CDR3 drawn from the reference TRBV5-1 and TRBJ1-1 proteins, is KAGVTQTPRYLIKTRGQQVTLSCSPISGHRSVSWYQQTPGQGLQFLFEYFSETQRNKGNFPGRFSGRQFSNSRSEMNVSTLELGDSALYLCASSFSGMNTEAFFGQGTRLTVV.